This entry features one T cell receptor (beta chain) sequence. The authors ran a second PCR of 7 to 11 cycles using a sample-barcoded 5' primer and a J-beta primer mix. TCRdb re-called the 5' RACE reads with MiXCR, one entry per CDR3 protein. The table has about 900,000 distinct CDR3 sequences, 45% to 50% seen once. This sample was taken from a study of blood T cells in healthy people across ages. The CDR3 is made up of 14 amino acids. V shed 3 bases and J shed 3 bases, with 12 bases lying between them. Germline CDR1 reads MRHNA; CDR2 reads SNTAGT. The sequenced sample consisted of blood. This sequence was found in a young man in good health. The rearrangement uses TRBV6-4 and TRBJ2-7; weak D call: TRBD2 (6 bases). The CDR3 sequence: CASSEAGGFYEQYF. The CDR3 DNA reads TGTGCCAGCAGTGAAGCCGGGGGTTTCTACGAGCAGTACTTC.